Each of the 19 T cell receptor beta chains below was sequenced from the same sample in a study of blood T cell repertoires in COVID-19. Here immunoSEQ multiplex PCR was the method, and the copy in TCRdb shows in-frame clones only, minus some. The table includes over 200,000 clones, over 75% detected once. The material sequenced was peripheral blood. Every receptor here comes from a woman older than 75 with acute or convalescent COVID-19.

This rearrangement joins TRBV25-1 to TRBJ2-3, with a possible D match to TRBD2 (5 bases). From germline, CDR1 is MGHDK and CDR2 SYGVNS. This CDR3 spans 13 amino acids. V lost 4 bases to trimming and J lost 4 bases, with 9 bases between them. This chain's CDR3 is CASSGPGSDTQYF. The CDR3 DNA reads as TGTGCCAGCAGTGGGCCGGGGTCAGATACGCAGTATTTT.

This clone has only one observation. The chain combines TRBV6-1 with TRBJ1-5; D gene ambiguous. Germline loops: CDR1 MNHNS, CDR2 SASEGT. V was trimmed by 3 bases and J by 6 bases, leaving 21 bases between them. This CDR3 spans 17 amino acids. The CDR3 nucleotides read TGTGCCAGCAGTGAGATGGAGGTTTTTTTAGTAGGTCAGCCCCAGCATTTT. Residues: CASSEMEVFLVGQPQHF.

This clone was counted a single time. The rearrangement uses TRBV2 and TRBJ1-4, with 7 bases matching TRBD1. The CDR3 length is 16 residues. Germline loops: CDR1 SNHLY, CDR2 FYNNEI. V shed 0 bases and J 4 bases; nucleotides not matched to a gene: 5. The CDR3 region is CASSEAGTVLNEKLFF. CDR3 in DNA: TGTGCCAGCAGTGAAGCCGGGACAGTCCTTAATGAAAAACTGTTTTTT.

The CDR3 DNA sequence: TGTGCCAGTAAAGAGGGCACGGTTTTGAGGACAGCCCAGCATTTT. Protein product: CASKEGTVLRTAQHF. The chain employs TRBV19 and TRBJ1-5; a weak D match, TRBD1 (6 bases). Germline CDR1 LNHDA, CDR2 SQIVND (reference sequence). This CDR3 comprises 15 residues. V gave up 7 bases and J gave up 11 bases, with 24 bases separating them.

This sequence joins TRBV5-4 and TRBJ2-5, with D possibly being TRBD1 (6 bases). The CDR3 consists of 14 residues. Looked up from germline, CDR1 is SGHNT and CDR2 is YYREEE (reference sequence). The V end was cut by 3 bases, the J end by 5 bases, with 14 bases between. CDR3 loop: CASSSWTARETQYF. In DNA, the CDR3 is TGTGCCAGCAGCTCCTGGACAGCCAGGGAGACCCAGTACTTC.

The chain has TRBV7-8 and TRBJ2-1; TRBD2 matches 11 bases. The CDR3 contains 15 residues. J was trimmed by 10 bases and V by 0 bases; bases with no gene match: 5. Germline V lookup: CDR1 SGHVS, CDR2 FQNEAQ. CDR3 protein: CASSLALAGVGEQFF. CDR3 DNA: TGTGCCAGCAGCTTAGCACTAGCGGGGGTGGGCGAGCAGTTCTTC.

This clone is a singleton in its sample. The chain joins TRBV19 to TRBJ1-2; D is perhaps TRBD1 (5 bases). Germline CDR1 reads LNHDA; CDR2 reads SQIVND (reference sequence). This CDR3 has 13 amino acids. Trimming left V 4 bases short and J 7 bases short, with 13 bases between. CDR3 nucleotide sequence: TGTGCCAGTAGTACTTCCCAGGGTCGTGGCTACACCTTC. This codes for CASSTSQGRGYTF.

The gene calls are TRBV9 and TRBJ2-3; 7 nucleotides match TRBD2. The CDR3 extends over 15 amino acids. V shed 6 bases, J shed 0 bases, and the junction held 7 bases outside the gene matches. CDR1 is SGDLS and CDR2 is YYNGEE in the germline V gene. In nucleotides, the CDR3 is TGTGCCAGCACCGGGGGGAGTCCTAGCACAGATACGCAGTATTTT. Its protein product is CASTGGSPSTDTQYF.

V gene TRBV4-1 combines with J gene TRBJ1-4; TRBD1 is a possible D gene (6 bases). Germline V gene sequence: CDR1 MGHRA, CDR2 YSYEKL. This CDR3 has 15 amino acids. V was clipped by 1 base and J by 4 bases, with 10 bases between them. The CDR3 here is CASSQANRVNEKLFF. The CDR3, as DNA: TGCGCCAGCAGCCAAGCGAACAGGGTTAATGAAAAACTGTTTTTT.

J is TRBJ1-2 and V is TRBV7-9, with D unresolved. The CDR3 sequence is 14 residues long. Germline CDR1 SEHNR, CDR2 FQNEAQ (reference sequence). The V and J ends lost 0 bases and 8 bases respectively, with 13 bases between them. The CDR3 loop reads CASSLAGGGEGYTF. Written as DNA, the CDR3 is TGTGCCAGCAGCTTAGCCGGAGGCGGGGAAGGCTACACCTTC.

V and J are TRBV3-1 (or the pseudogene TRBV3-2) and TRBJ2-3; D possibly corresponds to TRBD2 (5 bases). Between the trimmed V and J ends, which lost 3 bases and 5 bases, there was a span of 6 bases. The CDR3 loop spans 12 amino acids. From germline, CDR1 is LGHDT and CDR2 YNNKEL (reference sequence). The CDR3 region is CASSQGRDTQYF. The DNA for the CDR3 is TGTGCCAGCAGCCAGGGGAGAGATACGCAGTATTTT.

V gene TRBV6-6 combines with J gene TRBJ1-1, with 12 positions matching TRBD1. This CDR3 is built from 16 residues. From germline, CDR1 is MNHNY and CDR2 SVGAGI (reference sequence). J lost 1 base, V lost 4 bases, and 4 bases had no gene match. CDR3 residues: CASSSGQGAKNTEAFF. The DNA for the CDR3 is TGTGCCAGCAGTTCGGGACAGGGGGCGAAGAACACTGAAGCTTTCTTT.

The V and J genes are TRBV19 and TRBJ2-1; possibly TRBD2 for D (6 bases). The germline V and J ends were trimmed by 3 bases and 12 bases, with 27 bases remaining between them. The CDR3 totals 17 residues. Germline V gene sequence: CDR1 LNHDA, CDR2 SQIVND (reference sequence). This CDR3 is CASSIWSGGDPRVWQFF. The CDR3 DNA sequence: TGTGCCAGTAGTATTTGGTCCGGAGGGGACCCCCGGGTTTGGCAGTTCTTC.

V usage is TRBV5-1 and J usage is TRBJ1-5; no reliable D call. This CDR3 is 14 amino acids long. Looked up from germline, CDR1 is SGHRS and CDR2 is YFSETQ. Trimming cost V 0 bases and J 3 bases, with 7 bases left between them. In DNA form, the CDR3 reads TGCGCCAGCAGCTTGGGAGATTTCAATCAGCCCCAGCATTTT. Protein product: CASSLGDFNQPQHF. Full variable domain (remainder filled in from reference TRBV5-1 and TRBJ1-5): KAGVTQTPRYLIKTRGQQVTLSCSPISGHRSVSWYQQTPGQGLQFLFEYFSETQRNKGNFPGRFSGRQFSNSRSEMNVSTLELGDSALYLCASSLGDFNQPQHFGDGTRLSIL.

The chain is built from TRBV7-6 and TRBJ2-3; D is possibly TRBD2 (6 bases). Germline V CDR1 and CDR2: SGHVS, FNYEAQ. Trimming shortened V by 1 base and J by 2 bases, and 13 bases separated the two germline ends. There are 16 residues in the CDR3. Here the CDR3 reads CASSLGVGRSTDTQYF. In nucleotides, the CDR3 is TGTGCCAGCAGCTTAGGTGTCGGGAGATCCACAGATACGCAGTATTTT.

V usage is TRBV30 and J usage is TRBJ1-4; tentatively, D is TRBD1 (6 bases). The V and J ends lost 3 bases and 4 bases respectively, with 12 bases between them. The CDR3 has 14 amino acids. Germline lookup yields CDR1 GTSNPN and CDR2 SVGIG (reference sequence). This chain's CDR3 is CAWRKGTSNEKLFF. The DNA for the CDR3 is TGTGCCTGGAGGAAGGGGACAAGTAATGAAAAACTGTTTTTT.

DNA for the CDR3: TGTGCCAGCAGTGAATGGGACAGGGCCCTGAACACTGAAGCTTTCTTT. Translating it yields CASSEWDRALNTEAFF. The gene calls are TRBV6-1 and TRBJ1-1; 9 nucleotides align to TRBD1. The germline CDR1 and CDR2 sequences are MNHNS and SASEGT. The CDR3 has 16 residues. Unmatched junction bases numbered 4, after V lost 2 bases and J lost 0 bases.

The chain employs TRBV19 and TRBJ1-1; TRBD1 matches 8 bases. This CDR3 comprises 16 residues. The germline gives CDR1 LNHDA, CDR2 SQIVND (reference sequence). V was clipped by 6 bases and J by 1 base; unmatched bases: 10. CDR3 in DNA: TGTGCCAGTAGGCAGGGGGCCCTCCTCACGAACACTGAAGCTTTCTTT. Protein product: CASRQGALLTNTEAFF.

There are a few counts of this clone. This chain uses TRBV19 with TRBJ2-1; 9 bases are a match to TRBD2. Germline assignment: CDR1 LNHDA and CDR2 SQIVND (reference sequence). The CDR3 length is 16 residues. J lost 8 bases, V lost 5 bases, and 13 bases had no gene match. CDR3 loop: CASSDPSGKKRDEQFF. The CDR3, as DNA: TGTGCCAGTAGTGACCCTAGCGGGAAGAAAAGGGATGAGCAGTTCTTC.